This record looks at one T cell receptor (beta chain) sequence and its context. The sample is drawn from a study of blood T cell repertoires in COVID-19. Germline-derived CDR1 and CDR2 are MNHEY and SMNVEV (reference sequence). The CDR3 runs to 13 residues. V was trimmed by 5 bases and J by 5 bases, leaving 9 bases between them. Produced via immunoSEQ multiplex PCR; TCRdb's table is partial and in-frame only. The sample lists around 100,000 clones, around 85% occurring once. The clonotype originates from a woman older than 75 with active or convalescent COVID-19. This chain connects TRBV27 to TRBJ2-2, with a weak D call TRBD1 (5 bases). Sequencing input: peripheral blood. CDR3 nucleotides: TGTGCCAGCAGTACCTACAGGACCGGGGAGCTGTTTTTT. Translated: CASSTYRTGELFF.